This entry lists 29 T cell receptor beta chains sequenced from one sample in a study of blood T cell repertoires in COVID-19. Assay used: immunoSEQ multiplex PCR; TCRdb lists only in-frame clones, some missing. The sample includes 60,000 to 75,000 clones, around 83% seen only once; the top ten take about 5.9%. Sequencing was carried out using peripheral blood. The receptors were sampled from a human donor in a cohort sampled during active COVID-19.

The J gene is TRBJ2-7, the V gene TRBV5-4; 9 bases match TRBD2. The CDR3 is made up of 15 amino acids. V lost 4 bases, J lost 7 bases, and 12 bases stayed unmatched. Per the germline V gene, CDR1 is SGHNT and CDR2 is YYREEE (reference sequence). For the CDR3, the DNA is TGTGCCAGCAGCCAAAGTGGACTAGCGAGCCGGGAGCAGTACTTC. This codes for CASSQSGLASREQYF.

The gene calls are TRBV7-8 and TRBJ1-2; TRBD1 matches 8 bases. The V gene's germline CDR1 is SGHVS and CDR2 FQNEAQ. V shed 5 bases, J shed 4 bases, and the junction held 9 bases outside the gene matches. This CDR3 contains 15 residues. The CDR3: CASSPQGVVGYGYTF. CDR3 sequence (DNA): TGTGCCAGCAGCCCACAGGGGGTGGTCGGCTATGGCTACACCTTC.

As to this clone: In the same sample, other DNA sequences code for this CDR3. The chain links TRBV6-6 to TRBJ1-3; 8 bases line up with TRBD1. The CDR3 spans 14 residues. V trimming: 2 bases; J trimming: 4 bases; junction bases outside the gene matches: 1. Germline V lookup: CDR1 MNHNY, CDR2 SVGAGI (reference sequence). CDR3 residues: CASSYPGGGNTIYF. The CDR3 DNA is TGTGCCAGCAGTTACCCAGGGGGCGGAAACACCATATATTTT.

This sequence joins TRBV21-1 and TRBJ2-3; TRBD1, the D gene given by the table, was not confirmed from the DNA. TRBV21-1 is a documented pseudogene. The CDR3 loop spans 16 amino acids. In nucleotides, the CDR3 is TGTGCCAGCAGCAAAGCGCCAAGACAGCCCTCAGGTACGCAGTATTTT. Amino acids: CASSKAPRQPSGTQYF.

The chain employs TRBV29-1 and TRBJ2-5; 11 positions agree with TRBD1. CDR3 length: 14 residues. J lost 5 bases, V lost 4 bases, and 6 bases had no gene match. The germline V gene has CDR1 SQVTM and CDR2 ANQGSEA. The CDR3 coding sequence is TGCAGCGTTGTAGGACAGGGGGCGCGGGAGACCCAGTACTTC. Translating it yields CSVVGQGARETQYF.

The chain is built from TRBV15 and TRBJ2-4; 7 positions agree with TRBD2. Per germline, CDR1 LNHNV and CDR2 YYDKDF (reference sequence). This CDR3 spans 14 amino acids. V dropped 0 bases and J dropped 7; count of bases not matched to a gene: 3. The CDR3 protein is CATSRDQGGNIQYF. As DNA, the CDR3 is TGTGCCACCAGCAGAGATCAGGGAGGGAACATTCAGTACTTC.

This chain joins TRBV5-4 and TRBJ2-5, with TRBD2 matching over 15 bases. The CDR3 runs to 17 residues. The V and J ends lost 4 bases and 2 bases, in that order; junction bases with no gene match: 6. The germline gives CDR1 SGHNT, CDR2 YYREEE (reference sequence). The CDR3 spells CASSPGLAGGLQETQYF. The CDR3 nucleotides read TGTGCCAGCAGCCCGGGACTAGCGGGGGGACTACAAGAGACCCAGTACTTC. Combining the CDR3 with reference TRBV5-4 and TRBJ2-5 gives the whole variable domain ETGVTQSPTHLIKTRGQQVTLRCSSQSGHNTVSWYQQALGQGPQFIFQYYREEENGRGNFPPRFSGLQFPNYSSELNVNALELDDSALYLCASSPGLAGGLQETQYFGPGTRLLVL.

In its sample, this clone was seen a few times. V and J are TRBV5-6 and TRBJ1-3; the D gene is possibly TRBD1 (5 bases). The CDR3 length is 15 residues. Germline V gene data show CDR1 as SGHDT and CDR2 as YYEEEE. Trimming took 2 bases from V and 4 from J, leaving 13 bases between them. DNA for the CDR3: TGTGCCAGCAGCTTTGGGCAGGGTTACGGAAACACCATATATTTT. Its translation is CASSFGQGYGNTIYF.

In DNA, the CDR3 is TGTGCCAGCAGTCCGAGGGGGCCTGGGGGAACCCTGGCCTACGAGCAGTACTTC. Its translation is CASSPRGPGGTLAYEQYF. V and J are TRBV6-6 and TRBJ2-7; 7 positions agree with TRBD1. Germline trimming cut 5 bases from V and 2 bases from J; bases unmatched to any gene: 18. From germline, CDR1 is MNHNY and CDR2 SVGAGI (reference sequence). CDR3 length: 18 amino acids.

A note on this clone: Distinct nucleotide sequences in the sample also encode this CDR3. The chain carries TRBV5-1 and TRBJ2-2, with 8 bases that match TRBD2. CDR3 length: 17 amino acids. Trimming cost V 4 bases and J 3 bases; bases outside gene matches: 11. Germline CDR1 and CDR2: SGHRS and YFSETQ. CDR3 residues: CASSRAGRGADTGELFF. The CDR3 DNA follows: TGCGCCAGCAGCCGGGCGGGGCGGGGGGCCGACACCGGGGAGCTGTTTTTT.

The CDR3 loop reads CASSQILAYGYTF. The CDR3 coding sequence is TGTGCCAGCAGCCAAATCTTGGCATATGGCTACACCTTC. This rearrangement joins TRBV3-1 (or the pseudogene TRBV3-2) to TRBJ1-2; D ambiguous. CDR1 LGHDT and CDR2 YNNKEL come from the germline V gene (reference sequence). The CDR3 is 13 amino acids. V gave up 2 bases and J gave up 5 bases, with 9 bases separating them.

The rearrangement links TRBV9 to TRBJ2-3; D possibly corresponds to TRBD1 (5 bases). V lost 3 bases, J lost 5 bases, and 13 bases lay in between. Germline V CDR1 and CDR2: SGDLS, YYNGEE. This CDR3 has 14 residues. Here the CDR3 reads CASSALRAIDTQYF. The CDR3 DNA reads TGTGCCAGCAGCGCCCTCAGGGCGATAGATACGCAGTATTTT.

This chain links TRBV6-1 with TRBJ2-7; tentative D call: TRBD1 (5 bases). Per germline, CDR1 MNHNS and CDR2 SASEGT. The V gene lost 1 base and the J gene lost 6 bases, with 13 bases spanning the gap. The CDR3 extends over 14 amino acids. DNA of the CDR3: TGTGCCAGCAGTGAAGTTAAAGGGGTCGGCGAGCAGTACTTC. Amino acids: CASSEVKGVGEQYF.

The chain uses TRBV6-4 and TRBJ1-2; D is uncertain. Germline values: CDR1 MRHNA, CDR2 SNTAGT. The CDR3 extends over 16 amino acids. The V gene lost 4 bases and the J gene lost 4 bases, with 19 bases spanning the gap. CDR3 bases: TGTGCCAGCAGTGTAACGGTCGCAGGTCTTCCCTATGGCTACACCTTC. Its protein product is CASSVTVAGLPYGYTF.

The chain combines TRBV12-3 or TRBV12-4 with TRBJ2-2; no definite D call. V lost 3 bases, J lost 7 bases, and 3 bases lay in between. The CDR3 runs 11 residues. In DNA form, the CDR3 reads TGTGCCAGCAGTTTCTTCGGGGAGCTGTTTTTT. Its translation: CASSFFGELFF.

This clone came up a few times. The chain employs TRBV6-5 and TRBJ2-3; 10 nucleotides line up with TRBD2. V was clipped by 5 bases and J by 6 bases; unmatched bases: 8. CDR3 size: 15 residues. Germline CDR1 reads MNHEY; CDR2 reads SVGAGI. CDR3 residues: CASSRLAGGGDTQYF. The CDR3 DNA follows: TGTGCCAGCAGTAGGTTAGCGGGGGGCGGGGATACGCAGTATTTT.

The CDR3 reads CASSLSGSGANVLTF. The CDR3 DNA is TGTGCCAGCAGTTTGTCAGGTTCTGGGGCCAACGTCCTGACTTTC. The chain combines TRBV28 with TRBJ2-6; D unclear. The CDR3 has 15 amino acids. Trimming pared 3 bases from V and 1 base from J, leaving 7 bases between. Per germline, CDR1 MDHEN and CDR2 SYDVKM.

As DNA, the CDR3 is TGTGCCAGCTCACCGGGACAGGGGAATATCGGGCAGTACTTC. It yields the protein CASSPGQGNIGQYF. The V gene is TRBV18, the J gene TRBJ2-7, with 10 nucleotides matching TRBD1. The CDR3 sequence is 14 residues long. Per the germline V gene, CDR1 is KGHSH and CDR2 is LQKENI. With V trimmed by 3 bases and J by 9 bases, 8 bases remained unmatched.

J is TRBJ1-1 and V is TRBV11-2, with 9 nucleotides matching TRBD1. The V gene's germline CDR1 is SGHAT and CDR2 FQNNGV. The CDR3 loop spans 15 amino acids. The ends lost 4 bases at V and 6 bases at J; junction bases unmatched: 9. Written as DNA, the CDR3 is TGTGCCAGCAGCTCTCTACAGGGGGCGATCTCTGAAGCTTTCTTT. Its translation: CASSSLQGAISEAFF.

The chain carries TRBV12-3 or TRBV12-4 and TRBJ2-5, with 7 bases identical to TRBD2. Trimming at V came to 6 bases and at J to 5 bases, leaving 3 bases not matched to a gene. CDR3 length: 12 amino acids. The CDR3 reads CASRLARETQYF. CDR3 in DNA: TGTGCCAGCAGACTAGCGAGGGAGACCCAGTACTTC.

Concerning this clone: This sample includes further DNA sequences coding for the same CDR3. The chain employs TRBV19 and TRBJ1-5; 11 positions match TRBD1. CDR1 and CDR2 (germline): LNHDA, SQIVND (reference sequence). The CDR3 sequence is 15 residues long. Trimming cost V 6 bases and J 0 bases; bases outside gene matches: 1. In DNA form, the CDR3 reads TGTGCCAGTAGAGGGACAGGGGGTAGCAATCAGCCCCAGCATTTT. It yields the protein CASRGTGGSNQPQHF. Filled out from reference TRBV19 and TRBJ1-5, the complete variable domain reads DGGITQSPKYLFRKEGQNVTLSCEQNLNHDAMYWYRQDPGQGLRLIYYSQIVNDFQKGDIAEGYSVSREKKESFPLTVTSAQKNPTAFYLCASRGTGGSNQPQHFGDGTRLSIL.

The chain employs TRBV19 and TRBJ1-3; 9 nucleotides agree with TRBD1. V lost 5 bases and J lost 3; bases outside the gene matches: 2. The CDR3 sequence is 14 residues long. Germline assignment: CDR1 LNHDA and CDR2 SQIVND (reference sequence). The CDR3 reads CASSRGQGGNTIYF. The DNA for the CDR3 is TGTGCCAGTAGTCGGGGACAGGGTGGAAACACCATATATTTT.

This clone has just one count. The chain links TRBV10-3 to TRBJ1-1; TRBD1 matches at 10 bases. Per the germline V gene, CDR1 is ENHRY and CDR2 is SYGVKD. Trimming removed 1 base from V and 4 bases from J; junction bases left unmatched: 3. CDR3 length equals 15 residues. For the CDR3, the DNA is TGTGCCATCAGTGAGTGGGGACAGGGGAGCACTGAAGCTTTCTTT. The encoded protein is CAISEWGQGSTEAFF.

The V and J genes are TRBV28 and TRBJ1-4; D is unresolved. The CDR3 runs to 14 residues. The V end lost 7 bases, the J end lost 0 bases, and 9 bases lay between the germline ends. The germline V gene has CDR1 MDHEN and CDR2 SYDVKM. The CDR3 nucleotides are TGTGCCAGCAAACCAGGTTCAACTAATGAAAAACTGTTTTTT. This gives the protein CASKPGSTNEKLFF.

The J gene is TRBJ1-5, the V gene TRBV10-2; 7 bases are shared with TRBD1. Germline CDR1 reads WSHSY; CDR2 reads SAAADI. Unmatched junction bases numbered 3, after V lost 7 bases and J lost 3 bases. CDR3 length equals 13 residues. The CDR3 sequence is CASTGQFNQPQHF. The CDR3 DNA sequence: TGCGCCAGCACGGGACAGTTCAATCAGCCCCAGCATTTT.

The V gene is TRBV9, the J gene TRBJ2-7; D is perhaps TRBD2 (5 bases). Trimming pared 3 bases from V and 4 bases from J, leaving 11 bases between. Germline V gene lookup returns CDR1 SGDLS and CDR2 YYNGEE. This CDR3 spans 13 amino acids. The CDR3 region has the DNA TGTGCCAGCAGCGGACTAAATTCTTACGAGCAGTACTTC. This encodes CASSGLNSYEQYF. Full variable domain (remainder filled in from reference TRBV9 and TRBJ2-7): DSGVTQTPKHLITATGQRVTLRCSPRSGDLSVYWYQQSLDQGLQFLIQYYNGEERAKGNILERFSAQQFPDLHSELNLSSLELGDSALYFCASSGLNSYEQYFGPGTRLTVT.

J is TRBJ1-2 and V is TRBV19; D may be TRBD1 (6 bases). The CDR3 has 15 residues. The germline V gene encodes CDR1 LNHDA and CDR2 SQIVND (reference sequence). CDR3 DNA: TGTGTCGAGGGTAACGAAATCACAGGGAACTATGGCTACACCTTC. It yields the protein CVEGNEITGNYGYTF.

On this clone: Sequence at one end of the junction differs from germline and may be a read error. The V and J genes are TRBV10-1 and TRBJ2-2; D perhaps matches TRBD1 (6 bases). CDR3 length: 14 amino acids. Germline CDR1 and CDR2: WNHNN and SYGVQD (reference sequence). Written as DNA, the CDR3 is TGCGCAAGCAGGCAGGGGTTCGGCACCGGGGAGCTGTTTTTT. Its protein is CASRQGFGTGELFF.

The CDR3 nucleotides are TGTGCCAGCAGCTTAGCGGCAGGGGGCCTTGAAGCTTTCTTT. Its protein product is CASSLAAGGLEAFF. The chain joins TRBV11-1 to TRBJ1-1; TRBD1 aligns across 8 bases. Germline assignment: CDR1 SGHAT and CDR2 FQDESV (reference sequence). The CDR3 is made up of 14 amino acids. J lost 7 bases, V lost 0 bases, and 4 bases had no gene match.